This T cell receptor (beta chain) was identified in a study of T cells and copy number aberrations in small-cell lung cancer. Regarding the study as a whole: All specimens were formalin-fixed paraffin-embedded tissue, prone to sequencing artifacts. Compared with adjacent lung tissue, tumors had lower T-cell richness and clonality and non-significantly lower density.

Each donor had smoking or heavy second-hand smoke exposure. Adjacent normal lung was taken at least 2 cm from tumor. TCRdb's table, derived via immunoSEQ multiplex PCR, lists solely in-frame clones and lacks some. Seen here are some 7,000 clones, 60% to 80% observed once, and the top ten hold under 10%. Turning to this clone: What it binds is not known.

CDR1 SQVTM and CDR2 ANQGSEA come from the germline V gene. The CDR3 covers 13 residues. V was clipped by 6 bases and J by 8 bases, with 19 bases between them. The sequencing input was normal tissue next to the tumor. The TCR sequence derives from a woman in her 70s with small cell lung cancer. Some clones in this sample may be carry-over from other donors' samples. The chain recombines TRBV29-1 with TRBJ1-1; D is perhaps TRBD1 (5 bases). CDR3 protein: CSVASGGTLEAFF. The CDR3 DNA follows: TGCAGCGTCGCCTCGGGGGGTACCCTCGAAGCTTTCTTT.